The entry that follows covers one T cell receptor (beta chain) sequence. The length of the CDR3 is 15 residues. The V segment lost 4 bases and the J segment 6 bases; nucleotides outside the gene matches: 3. Germline V lookup: CDR1 SGHRS, CDR2 YFSETQ. These data originate in a study of blood T cell repertoires in COVID-19. Study background: The United States, Italy and Spain supplied acute and convalescent COVID-19 samples.

Source study methods: How many nucleated cells were present was estimated from reference gene primer amplification. Clones were sequenced by immunoSEQ multiplex PCR, and TCRdb holds only the in-frame ones, with some missing. V and J calls and clone size come straight from that table; D and trimming were deduced from the DNA. The top ten hold 14% to 15% of the sample, which has around 60,000 clones, 81% seen once. The J gene is TRBJ2-1, the V gene TRBV5-1; 14 bases map to TRBD2. The clonotype comes from an elderly man with acute or convalescent COVID-19. Material: peripheral blood. DNA for the CDR3: TGCGCCAGCAGCCGGACTAGCGGGGGGACCAATGAGCAGTTCTTC. It translates to CASSRTSGGTNEQFF.